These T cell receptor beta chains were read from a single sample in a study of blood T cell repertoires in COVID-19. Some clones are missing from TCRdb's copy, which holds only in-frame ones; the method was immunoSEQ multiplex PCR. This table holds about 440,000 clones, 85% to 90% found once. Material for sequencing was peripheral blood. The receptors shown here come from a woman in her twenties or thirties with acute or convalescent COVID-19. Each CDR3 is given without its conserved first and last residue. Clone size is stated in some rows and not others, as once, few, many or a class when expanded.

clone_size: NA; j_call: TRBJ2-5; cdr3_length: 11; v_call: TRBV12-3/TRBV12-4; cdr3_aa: ASKTGGQETQY
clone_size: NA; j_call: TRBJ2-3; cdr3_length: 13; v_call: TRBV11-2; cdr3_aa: ASVLTSGYTDTQY
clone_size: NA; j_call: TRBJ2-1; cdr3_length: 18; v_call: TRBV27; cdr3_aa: ASSLYSGQGRWASYNEQF
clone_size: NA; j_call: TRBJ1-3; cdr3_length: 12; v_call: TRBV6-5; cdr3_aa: ASTLGPFGNTIY
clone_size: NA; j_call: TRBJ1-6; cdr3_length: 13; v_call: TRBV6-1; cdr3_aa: ASSERQGSGSPLH
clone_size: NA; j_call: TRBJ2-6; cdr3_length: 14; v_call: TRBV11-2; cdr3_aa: ASSLGHSSGANVLT
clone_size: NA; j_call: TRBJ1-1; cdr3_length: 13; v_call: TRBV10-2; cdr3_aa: ASSEGRGVNTEAF
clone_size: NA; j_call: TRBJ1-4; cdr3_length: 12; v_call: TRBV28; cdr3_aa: ASSQTGRNEKLF
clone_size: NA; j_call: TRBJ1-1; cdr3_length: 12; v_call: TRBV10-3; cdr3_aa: AISESGGPIEAF
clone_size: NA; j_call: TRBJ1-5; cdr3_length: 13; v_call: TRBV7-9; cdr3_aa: ASPLRQGGNQPQH
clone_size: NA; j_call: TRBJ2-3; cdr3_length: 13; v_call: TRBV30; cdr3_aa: AWSVGGGQVDTQY
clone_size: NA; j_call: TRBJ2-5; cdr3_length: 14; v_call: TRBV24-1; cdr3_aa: ATSDRGSRSWETQY
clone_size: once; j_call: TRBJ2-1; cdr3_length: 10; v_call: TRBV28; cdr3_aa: ASSARGQEQF
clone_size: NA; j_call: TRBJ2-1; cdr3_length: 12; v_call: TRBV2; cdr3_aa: ASARDSAYNEQF
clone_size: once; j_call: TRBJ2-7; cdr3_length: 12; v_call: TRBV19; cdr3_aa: ASSIQGAPYEQY
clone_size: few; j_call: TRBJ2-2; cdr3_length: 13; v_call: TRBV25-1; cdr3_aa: ASSEDRLTTGELF
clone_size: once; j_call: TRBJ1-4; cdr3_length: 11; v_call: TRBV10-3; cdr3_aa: AIRGTGGEKLF
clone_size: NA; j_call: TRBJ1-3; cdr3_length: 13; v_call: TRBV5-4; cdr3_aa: ASSTDRGGGNTIY
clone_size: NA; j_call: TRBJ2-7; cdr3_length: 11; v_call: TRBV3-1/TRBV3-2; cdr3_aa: ASSQGLEGEQY
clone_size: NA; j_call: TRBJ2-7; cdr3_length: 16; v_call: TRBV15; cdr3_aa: ATSRDPGGASGVNEQY
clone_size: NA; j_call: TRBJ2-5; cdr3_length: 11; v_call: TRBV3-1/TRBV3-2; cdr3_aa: ASSQVSQETQY
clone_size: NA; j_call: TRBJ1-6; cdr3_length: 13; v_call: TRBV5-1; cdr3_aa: ASSSDRRNNSPLH
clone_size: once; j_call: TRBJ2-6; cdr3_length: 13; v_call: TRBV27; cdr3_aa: ASSPGISGANVLT
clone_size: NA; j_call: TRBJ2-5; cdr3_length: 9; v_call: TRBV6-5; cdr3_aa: ASLTTSTLY
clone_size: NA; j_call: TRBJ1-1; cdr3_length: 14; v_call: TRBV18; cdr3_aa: ASSPLGGTLNTEAF
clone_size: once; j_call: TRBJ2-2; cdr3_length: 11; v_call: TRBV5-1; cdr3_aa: ASSLQQGRELF
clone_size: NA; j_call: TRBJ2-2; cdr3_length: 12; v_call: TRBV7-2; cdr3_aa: ASKGGANTGELF
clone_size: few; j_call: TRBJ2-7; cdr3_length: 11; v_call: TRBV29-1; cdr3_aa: SVEGGVGNEQY
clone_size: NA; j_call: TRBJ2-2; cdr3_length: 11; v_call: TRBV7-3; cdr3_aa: ASSPNRAGELF
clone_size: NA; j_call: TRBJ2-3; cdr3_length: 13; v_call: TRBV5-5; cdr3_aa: ASSEIAPSTDTQY
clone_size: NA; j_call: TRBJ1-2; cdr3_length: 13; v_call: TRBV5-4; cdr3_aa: ASSLAQGFRYGYT
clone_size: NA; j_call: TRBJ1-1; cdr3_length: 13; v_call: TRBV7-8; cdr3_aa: ASSSGRDTRIGAF
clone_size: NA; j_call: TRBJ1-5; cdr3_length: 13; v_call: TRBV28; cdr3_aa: ASSLDRGPTWPQH
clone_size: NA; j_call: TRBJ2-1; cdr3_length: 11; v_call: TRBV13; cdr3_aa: ASSHRRVNEQF
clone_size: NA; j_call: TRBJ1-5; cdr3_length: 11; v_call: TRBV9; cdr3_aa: ASSGPSGQPQH
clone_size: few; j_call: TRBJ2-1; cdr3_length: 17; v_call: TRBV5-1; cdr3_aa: ASSQETGQGRDFYNEQF
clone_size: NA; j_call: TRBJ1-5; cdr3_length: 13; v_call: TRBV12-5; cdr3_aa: ASGLGGGANQPQH
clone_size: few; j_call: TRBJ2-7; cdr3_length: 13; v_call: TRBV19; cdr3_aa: ASSMTGTSGYEQY
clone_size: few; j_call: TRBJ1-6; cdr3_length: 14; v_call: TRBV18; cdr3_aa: ASSGQGPKNNSPLH
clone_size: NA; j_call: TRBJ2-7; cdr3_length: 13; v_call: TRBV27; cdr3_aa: ASSPRGGKSYEQY
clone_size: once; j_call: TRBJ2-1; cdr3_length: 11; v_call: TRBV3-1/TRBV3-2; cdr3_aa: ASSPFTSNEQF
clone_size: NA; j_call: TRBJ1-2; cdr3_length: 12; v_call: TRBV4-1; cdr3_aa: ASSQRQGSYGYT
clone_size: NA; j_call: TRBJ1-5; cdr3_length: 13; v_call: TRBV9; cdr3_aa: ASSVDGAHNQPQH
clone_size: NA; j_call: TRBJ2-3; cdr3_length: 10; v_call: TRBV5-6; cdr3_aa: ASSLAGDTQY
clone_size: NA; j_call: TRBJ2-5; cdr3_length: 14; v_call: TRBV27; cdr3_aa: ASSPHPQGSGETQY
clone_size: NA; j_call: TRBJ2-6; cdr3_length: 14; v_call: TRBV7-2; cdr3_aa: ASSPSGSSGANVLT
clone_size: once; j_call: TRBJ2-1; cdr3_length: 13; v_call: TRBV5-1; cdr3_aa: ASRETSGGWNEQF
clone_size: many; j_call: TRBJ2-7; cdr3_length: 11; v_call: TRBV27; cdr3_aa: ASSFHGTYEQY
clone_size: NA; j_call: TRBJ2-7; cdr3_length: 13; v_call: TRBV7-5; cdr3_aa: ARSASDRGSYEQY
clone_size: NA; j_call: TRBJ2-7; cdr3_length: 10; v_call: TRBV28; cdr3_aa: ASCQRVYEQY
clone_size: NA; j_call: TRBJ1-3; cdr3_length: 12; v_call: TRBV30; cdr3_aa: AWSGTVSGNTIY
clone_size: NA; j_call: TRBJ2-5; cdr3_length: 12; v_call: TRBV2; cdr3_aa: ASSDGSYQETQY
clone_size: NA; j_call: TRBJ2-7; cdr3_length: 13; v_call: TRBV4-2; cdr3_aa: ASSQERGGPYEQY
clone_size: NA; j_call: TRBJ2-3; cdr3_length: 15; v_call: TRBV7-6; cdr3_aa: ASSLGQAIPLTDTQY
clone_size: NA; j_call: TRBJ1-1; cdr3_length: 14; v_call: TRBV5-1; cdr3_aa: ASSRQGARMNTEAF
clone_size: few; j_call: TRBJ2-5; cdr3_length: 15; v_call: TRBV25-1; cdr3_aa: ASRALPGQGSGETQY
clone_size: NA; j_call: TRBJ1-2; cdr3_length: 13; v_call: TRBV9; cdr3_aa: ASSGPGRGGLGYT
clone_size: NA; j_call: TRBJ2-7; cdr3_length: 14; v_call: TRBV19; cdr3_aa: ASSRHTGTGGYEQY
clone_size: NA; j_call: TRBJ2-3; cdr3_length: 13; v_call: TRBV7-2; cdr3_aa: ASSPRAGFADTQY